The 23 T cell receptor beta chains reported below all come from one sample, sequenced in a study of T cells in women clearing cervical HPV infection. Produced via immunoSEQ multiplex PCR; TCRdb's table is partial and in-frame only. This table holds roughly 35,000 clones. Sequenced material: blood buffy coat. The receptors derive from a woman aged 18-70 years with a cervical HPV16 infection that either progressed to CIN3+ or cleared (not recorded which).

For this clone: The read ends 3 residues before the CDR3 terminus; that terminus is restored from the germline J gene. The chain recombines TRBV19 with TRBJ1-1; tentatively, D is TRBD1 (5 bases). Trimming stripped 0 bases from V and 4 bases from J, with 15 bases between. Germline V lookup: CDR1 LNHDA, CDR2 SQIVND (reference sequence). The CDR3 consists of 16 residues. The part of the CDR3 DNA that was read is TGTGCCAGTAGTATAGATCGCGTCAGGGTAGTCACTGAA. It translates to CASSIDRVRVVTE. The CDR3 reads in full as CASSIDRVRVVTEAFF.

The CDR3 region is CASSQGSNEKLFF. CDR3 bases read: TGTGCCAGTAGTCAGGGAAGTAATGAAAAG. This rearrangement joins TRBV19 to TRBJ2-2, with a weak D call TRBD1 (5 bases). Read data end 3 residues before the CDR3 end; the end is taken from the germline J gene. The CDR3 is made up of 13 amino acids. The germline V gene encodes CDR1 LNHDA and CDR2 SQIVND (reference sequence).

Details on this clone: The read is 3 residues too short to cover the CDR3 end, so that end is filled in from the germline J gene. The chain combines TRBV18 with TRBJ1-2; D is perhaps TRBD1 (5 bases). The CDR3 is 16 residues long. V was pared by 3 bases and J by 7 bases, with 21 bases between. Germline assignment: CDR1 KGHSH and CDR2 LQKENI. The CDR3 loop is CASSPIPGPDGGGYTF. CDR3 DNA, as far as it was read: TGTGCCAGCTCACCCATTCCAGGGCCCGATGGTGGTGGC. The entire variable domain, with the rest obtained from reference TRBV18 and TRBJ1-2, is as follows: NAGVMQNPRHLVRRRGQEARLRCSPMKGHSHVYWYRQLPEEGLKFMVYLQKENIIDESGMPKERFSAEFPKEGPSILRIQQVVRGDSAAYFCASSPIPGPDGGGYTFGSGTRLTVV.

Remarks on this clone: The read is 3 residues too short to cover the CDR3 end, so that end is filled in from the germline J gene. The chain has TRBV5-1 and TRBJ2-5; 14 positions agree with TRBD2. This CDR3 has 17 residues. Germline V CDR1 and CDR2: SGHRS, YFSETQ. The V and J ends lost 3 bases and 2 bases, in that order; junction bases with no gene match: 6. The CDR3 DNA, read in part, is TGCGCCAGCAGCTCGGGACTAGCGGGGGTATCTCAAGAGACC. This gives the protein CASSSGLAGVSQET. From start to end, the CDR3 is CASSSGLAGVSQETQYF.

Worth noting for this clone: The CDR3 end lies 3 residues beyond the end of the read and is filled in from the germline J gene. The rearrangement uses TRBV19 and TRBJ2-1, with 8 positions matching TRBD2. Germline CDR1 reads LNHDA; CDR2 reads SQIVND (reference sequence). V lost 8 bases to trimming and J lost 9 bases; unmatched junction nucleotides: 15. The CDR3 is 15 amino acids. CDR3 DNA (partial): TGTGCCAGTTCCAGGGGTCTTAGCGGGGTCGGTGAG. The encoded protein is CASSRGLSGVGE. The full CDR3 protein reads CASSRGLSGVGEQFF.

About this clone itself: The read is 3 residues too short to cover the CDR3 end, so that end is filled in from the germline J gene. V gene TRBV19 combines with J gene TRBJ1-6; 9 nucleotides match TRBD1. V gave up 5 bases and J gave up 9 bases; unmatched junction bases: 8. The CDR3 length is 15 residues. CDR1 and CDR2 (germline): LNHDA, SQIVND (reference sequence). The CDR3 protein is CASSGGQGVSSPLHF. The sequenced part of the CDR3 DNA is TGTGCCAGTAGTGGGGGACAGGGAGTCTCTTCACCC.

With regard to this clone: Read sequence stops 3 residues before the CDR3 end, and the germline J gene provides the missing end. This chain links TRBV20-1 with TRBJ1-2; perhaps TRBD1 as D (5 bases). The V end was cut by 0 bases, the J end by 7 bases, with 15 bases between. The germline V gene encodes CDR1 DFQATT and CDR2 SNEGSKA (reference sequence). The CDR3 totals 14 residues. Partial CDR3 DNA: TGCAGTGCTAGAGACACAGGAAGAGTGAGTGGC. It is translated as CSARDTGRVSG. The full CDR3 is CSARDTGRVSGYTF.

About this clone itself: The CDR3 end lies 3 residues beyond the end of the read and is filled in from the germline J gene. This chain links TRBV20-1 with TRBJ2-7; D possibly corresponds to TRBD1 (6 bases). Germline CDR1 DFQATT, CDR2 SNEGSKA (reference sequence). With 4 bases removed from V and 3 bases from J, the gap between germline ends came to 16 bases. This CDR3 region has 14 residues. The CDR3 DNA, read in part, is TGCAGTGCTACGTACCAGGGGAGTTTCTACGAG. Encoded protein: CSATYQGSFYE. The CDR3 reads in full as CSATYQGSFYEQYF.

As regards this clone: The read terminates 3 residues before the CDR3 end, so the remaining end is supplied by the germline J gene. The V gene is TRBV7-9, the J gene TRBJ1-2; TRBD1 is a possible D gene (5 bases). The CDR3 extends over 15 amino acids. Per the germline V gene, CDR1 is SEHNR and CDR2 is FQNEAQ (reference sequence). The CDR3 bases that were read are TGTGCCAGCAGCTCCGGGCCAGGGACTAGCTACGAC. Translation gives CASSSGPGTSYD. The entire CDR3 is CASSSGPGTSYDYTF. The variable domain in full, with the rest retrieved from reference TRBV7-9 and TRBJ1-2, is DTGVSQNPRHKITKRGQNVTFRCDPISEHNRLYWYRQTLGQGPEFLTYFQNEAQLEKSRLLSDRFSAERPKGSFSTLEIQRTEQGDSAMYLCASSSGPGTSYDYTFGSGTRLTVV.

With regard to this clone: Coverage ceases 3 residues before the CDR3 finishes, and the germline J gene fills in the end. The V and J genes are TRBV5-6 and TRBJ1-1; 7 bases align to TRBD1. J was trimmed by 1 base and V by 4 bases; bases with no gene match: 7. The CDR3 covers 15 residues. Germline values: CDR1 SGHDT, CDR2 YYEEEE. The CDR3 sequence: CASSRSGTANTEAFF. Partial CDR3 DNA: TGTGCCAGCAGCCGCTCCGGGACAGCGAACACTGAA. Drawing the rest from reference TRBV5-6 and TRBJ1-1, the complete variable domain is DAGVTQSPTHLIKTRGQQVTLRCSPKSGHDTVSWYQQALGQGPQFIFQYYEEEERQRGNFPDRFSGHQFPNYSSELNVNALLLGDSALYLCASSRSGTANTEAFFGQGTRLTVV.

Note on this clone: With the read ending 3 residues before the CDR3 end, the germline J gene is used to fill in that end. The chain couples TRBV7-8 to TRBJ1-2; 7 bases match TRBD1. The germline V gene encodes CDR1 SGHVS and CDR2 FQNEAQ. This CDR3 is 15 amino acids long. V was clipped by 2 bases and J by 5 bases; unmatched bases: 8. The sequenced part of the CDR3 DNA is TGTGCCAGCAGCTTATACGTGACAGGGAAATATGGC. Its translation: CASSLYVTGKYG. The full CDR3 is CASSLYVTGKYGYTF.

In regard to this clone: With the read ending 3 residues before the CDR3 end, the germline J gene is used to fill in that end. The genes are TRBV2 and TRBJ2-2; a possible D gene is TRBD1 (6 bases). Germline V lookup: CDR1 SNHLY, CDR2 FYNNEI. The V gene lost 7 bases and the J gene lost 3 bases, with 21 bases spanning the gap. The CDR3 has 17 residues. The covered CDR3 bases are TGTGCCAGCAACGGAGGTGTAGGACAGAGGGACACCGGGGAG. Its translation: CASNGGVGQRDTGE. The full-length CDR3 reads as CASNGGVGQRDTGELFF.

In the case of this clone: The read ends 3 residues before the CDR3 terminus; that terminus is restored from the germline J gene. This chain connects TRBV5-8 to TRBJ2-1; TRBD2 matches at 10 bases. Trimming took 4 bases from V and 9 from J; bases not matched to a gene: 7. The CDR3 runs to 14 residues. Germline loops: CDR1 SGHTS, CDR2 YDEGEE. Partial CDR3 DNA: TGTGCCAGCAGCCAAGCGGGACTAGCGTTTGAG. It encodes CASSQAGLAFE. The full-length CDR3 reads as CASSQAGLAFEQFF.

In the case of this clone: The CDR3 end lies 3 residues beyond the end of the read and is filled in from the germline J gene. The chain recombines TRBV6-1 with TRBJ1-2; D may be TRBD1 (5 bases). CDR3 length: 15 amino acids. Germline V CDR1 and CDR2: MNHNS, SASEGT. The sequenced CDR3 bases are TGTGCCAGCAGTGAATTTGGGGGGGTAGACAATGAC. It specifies CASSEFGGVDND. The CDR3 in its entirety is CASSEFGGVDNDYTF.

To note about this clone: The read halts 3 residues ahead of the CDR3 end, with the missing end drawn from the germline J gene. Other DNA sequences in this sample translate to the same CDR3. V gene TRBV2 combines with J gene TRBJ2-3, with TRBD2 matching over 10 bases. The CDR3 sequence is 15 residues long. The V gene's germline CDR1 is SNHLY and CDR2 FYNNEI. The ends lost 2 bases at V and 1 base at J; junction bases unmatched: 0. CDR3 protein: CASSELAGGTDTQYF. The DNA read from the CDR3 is TGTGCCAGCAGTGAACTAGCGGGAGGCACAGATACG.

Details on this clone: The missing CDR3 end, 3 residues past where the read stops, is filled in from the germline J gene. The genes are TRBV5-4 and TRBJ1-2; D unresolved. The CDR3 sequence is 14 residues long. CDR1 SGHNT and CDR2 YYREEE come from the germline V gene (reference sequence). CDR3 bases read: TGTGCCAGCAGCTTGGACCCTCAAGCCTACGAG. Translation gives CASSLDPQAYE. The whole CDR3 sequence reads CASSLDPQAYEYTF.

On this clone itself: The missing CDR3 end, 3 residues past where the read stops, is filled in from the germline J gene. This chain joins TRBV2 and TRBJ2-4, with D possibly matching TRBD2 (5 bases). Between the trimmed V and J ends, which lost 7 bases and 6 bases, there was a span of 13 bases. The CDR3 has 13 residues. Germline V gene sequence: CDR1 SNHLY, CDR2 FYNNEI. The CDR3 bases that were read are TGTGCCAGCACGCCGGGGTTGGGAAACATT. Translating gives CASTPGLGNI. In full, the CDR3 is CASTPGLGNIQYF. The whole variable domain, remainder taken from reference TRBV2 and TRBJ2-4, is EPEVTQTPSHQVTQMGQEVILRCVPISNHLYFYWYRQILGQKVEFLVSFYNNEISEKSEIFDDQFSVERPDGSNFTLKIRSTKLEDSAMYFCASTPGLGNIQYFGAGTRLSVL.

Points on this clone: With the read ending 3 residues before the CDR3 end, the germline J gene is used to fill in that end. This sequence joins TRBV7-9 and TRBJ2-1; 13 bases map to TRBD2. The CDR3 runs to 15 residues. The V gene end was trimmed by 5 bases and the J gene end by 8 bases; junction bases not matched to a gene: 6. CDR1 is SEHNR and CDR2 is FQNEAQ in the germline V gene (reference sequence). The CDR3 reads CASSPRTSGSDEQFF. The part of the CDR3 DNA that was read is TGTGCCAGCAGCCCACGGACTAGCGGGAGCGATGAG. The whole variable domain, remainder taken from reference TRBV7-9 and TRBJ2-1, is DTGVSQNPRHKITKRGQNVTFRCDPISEHNRLYWYRQTLGQGPEFLTYFQNEAQLEKSRLLSDRFSAERPKGSFSTLEIQRTEQGDSAMYLCASSPRTSGSDEQFFGPGTRLTVL.

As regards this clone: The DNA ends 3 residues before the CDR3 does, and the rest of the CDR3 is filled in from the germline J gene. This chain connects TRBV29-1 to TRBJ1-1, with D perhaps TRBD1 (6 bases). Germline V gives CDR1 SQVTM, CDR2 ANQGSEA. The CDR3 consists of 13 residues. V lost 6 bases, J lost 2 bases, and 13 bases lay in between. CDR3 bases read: TGCAGCGTCGGCGGACAGTTAAACACTGAA. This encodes CSVGGQLNTE. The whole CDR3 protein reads CSVGGQLNTEAFF.

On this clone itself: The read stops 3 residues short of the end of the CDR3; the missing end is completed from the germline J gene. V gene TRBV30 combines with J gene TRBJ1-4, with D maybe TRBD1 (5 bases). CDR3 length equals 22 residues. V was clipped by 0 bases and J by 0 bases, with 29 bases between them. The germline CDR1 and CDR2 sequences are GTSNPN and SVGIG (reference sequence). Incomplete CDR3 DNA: TGTGCCTGGAGTGTACTGAGGGGTTACGGGGGTTCGTCGGAATCAACTAATGAAAAA. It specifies CAWSVLRGYGGSSESTNEK. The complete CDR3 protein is CAWSVLRGYGGSSESTNEKLFF. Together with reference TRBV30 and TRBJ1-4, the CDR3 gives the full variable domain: SQTIHQWPATLVQPVGSPLSLECTVEGTSNPNLYWYRQAAGRGLQLLFYSVGIGQISSEVPQNLSASRPQDRQFILSSKKLLLSDSGFYLCAWSVLRGYGGSSESTNEKLFFGSGTQLSVL.

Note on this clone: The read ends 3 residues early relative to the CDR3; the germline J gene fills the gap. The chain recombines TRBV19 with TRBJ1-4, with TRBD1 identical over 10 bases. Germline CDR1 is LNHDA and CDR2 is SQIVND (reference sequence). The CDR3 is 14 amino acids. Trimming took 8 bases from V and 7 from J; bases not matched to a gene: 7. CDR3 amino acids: CASLPGQGSEKLFF. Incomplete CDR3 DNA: TGTGCCAGTCTACCGGGACAGGGGAGTGAAAAA.

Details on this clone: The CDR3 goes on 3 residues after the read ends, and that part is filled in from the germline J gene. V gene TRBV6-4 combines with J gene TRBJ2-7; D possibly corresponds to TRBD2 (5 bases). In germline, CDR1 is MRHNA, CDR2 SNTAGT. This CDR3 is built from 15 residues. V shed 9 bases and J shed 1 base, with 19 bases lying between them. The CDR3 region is CARVELSGGSYEQYF. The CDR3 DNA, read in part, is TGTGCCAGAGTGGAACTAAGCGGTGGATCCTACGAG.

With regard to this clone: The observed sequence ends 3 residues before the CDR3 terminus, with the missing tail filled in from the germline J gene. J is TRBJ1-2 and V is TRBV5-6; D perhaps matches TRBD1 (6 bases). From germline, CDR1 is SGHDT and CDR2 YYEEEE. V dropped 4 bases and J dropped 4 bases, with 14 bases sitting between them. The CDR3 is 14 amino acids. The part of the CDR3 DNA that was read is TGTGCCAGCAGCGATAGACAGGAGACCTATGGC. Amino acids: CASSDRQETYG. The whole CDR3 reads CASSDRQETYGYTF.